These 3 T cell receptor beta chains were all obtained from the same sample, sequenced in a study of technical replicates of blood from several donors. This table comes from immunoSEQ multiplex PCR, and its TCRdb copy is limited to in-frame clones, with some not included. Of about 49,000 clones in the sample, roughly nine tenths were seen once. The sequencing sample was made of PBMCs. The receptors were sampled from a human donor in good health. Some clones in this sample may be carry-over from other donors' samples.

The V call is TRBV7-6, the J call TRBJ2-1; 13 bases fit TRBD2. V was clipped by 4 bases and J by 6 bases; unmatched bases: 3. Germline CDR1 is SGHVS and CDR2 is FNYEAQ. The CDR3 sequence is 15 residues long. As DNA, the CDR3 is TGTGCCAGCAGCTGGACTAGCGGGAGCGTCAATGAGCAGTTCTTC. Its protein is CASSWTSGSVNEQFF.

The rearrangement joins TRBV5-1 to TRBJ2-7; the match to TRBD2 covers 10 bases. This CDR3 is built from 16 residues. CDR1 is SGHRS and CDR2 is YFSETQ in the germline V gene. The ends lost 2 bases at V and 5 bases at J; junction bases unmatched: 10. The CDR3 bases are TGCGCCAGCAGCTTAAGGGTAGCGGGGGGCGTCGACGAGCAGTACTTC. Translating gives CASSLRVAGGVDEQYF.

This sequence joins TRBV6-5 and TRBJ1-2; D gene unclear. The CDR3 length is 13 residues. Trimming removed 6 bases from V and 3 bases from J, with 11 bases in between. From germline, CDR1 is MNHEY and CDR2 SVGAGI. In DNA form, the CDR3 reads TGTGCCAGCAGACCCTCTACTGACTATGGCTACACCTTC. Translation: CASRPSTDYGYTF.